Below are 16 T cell receptor beta chains sequenced from a single sample in a study of blood T cell repertoires in COVID-19. TCRdb keeps only in-frame clones here, not all; method: immunoSEQ multiplex PCR. Of 110,000 to 150,000 clones listed, around 79% are singletons. Source material: peripheral blood. All receptors derive from a man aged 45 to 65 with active or convalescent COVID-19.

The chain is built from TRBV5-6 and TRBJ2-7; 7 nucleotides match TRBD2. CDR1 and CDR2 (germline): SGHDT, YYEEEE. The CDR3 extends over 14 amino acids. V gave up 4 bases and J gave up 0 bases; unmatched junction bases: 4. CDR3 sequence: CASSRSGTSYEQYF. The CDR3 nucleotides read TGTGCCAGCAGCCGGAGCGGGACCTCCTACGAGCAGTACTTC.

V is TRBV5-1 and J is TRBJ1-1, with a tentative D call TRBD1 (6 bases). The germline V and J ends were trimmed by 4 bases and 1 base, with 8 bases remaining between them. Per the germline V gene, CDR1 is SGHRS and CDR2 is YFSETQ. This CDR3 contains 13 residues. For the CDR3, the DNA is TGCGCCAGCAGCGCGGACAGGAACACTGAAGCTTTCTTT. It specifies CASSADRNTEAFF. Full variable domain (missing parts from reference TRBV5-1 and TRBJ1-1): KAGVTQTPRYLIKTRGQQVTLSCSPISGHRSVSWYQQTPGQGLQFLFEYFSETQRNKGNFPGRFSGRQFSNSRSEMNVSTLELGDSALYLCASSADRNTEAFFGQGTRLTVV.

V gene TRBV3-1 (or the pseudogene TRBV3-2) combines with J gene TRBJ2-1; tentative D call: TRBD2 (5 bases). CDR3 length: 15 residues. V was cut by 4 bases and J by 4 bases, with 14 bases left in between. Germline lookup yields CDR1 LGHDT and CDR2 YNNKEL (reference sequence). The CDR3 region has the DNA TGTGCCAGCAGCCGCCGTGCGGGCCCATACAATGAGCAGTTCTTC. Translating gives CASSRRAGPYNEQFF.

This chain connects TRBV9 to TRBJ1-6; 9 bases line up with TRBD1. Trimming cost V 7 bases and J 7 bases; bases outside gene matches: 6. Germline values: CDR1 SGDLS, CDR2 YYNGEE. This CDR3 is built from 14 residues. The DNA of the CDR3 is TGTGCCAGCGGAAAAGACAGGGGGAATTCACCCCTCCACTTT. Its protein is CASGKDRGNSPLHF.

This clone has just a few counts. DNA of the CDR3: TGTGCCAGCAGCCTCGGAGCGGGGCTGGCTGAAGCTTTCTTT. Its protein product is CASSLGAGLAEAFF. V gene TRBV11-2 combines with J gene TRBJ1-1; maybe TRBD1 (5 bases). V shed 5 bases and J shed 6 bases, with 16 bases lying between them. The length of the CDR3 is 14 residues. The germline CDR1 and CDR2 sequences are SGHAT and FQNNGV. Drawing the rest from reference TRBV11-2 and TRBJ1-1, the complete variable domain is EAGVAQSPRYKIIEKRQSVAFWCNPISGHATLYWYQQILGQGPKLLIQFQNNGVVDDSQLPKDRFSAERLKGVDSTLKIQPAKLEDSAVYLCASSLGAGLAEAFFGQGTRLTVV.

The J gene is TRBJ2-7, the V gene TRBV29-1, with D maybe TRBD2 (6 bases). Germline CDR1 SQVTM, CDR2 ANQGSEA. With 5 bases removed from V and 2 bases from J, the gap between germline ends came to 10 bases. The CDR3 spans 12 residues. The CDR3 DNA is TGCAGCGTTCGACTAGGGCCCTACGAGCAGTACTTC. This gives the protein CSVRLGPYEQYF.

The chain carries TRBV5-1 and TRBJ1-1; a possible D gene is TRBD1 (5 bases). The CDR3 loop spans 13 amino acids. V lost 2 bases, J lost 2 bases, and 7 bases lay in between. In germline, CDR1 is SGHRS, CDR2 YFSETQ. Here the CDR3 reads CASSLGVNTEAFF. The DNA for the CDR3 is TGCGCCAGCAGCTTAGGGGTTAACACTGAAGCTTTCTTT.

The rearrangement uses TRBV27 and TRBJ1-3; D possibly corresponds to TRBD1 (5 bases). The CDR3 extends over 14 amino acids. Germline values: CDR1 MNHEY, CDR2 SMNVEV (reference sequence). Trimming pared 6 bases from V and 0 bases from J, leaving 9 bases between. CDR3 bases: TGTGCCAGCAGCACAGGACACTCTGGAAACACCATATATTTT. This translates into CASSTGHSGNTIYF.

As concerns this clone: The identical CDR3 is also encoded by other nucleotide sequences in the sample. V usage is TRBV11-2 and J usage is TRBJ2-5, with a possible D match to TRBD2 (5 bases). The length of the CDR3 is 14 residues. The germline V gene encodes CDR1 SGHAT and CDR2 FQNNGV. V lost 3 bases, J lost 2 bases, and 10 bases lay in between. The CDR3 is CASSLGSGQETQYF. CDR3 bases: TGTGCCAGCAGCTTGGGAAGCGGACAAGAGACCCAGTACTTC.

Only one count was recorded for this clone. The genes are TRBV30 and TRBJ2-5; D unclear. Germline assignment: CDR1 GTSNPN and CDR2 SVGIG (reference sequence). The CDR3 consists of 13 residues. V lost 5 bases, J lost 5 bases, and 15 bases lay in between. For the CDR3, the DNA is TGTGCCTGGCTCCGACGGCTCGGGGAGACCCAGTACTTC. It specifies CAWLRRLGETQYF. The full variable domain, completed using reference TRBV30 and TRBJ2-5, is SQTIHQWPATLVQPVGSPLSLECTVEGTSNPNLYWYRQAAGRGLQLLFYSVGIGQISSEVPQNLSASRPQDRQFILSSKKLLLSDSGFYLCAWLRRLGETQYFGPGTRLLVL.

The chain has TRBV29-1 and TRBJ1-1, with 9 bases aligning to TRBD1. Germline assignment: CDR1 SQVTM and CDR2 ANQGSEA. The V gene end was trimmed by 8 bases and the J gene end by 1 base; junction bases not matched to a gene: 11. The CDR3 consists of 15 residues. CDR3 loop: CSLLAGQGKNTEAFF. CDR3 nucleotides: TGCAGCCTACTCGCCGGACAGGGGAAGAACACTGAAGCTTTCTTT. Together with reference TRBV29-1 and TRBJ1-1, the CDR3 gives the full variable domain: SAVISQKPSRDICQRGTSLTIQCQVDSQVTMMFWYRQQPGQSLTLIATANQGSEATYESGFVIDKFPISRPNLTFSTLTVSNMSPEDSSIYLCSLLAGQGKNTEAFFGQGTRLTVV.

The chain recombines TRBV5-1 with TRBJ1-2, with 8 bases matching TRBD1. With 0 bases clipped from V and 3 bases from J, the junction kept 10 bases outside the gene matches. The CDR3 totals 17 residues. Germline loops: CDR1 SGHRS, CDR2 YFSETQ. CDR3 sequence: CASSLVRQGRDDYGYTF. CDR3 bases: TGCGCCAGCAGCTTGGTGAGACAGGGGAGGGACGACTATGGCTACACCTTC. The entire variable domain, with the rest obtained from reference TRBV5-1 and TRBJ1-2, is as follows: KAGVTQTPRYLIKTRGQQVTLSCSPISGHRSVSWYQQTPGQGLQFLFEYFSETQRNKGNFPGRFSGRQFSNSRSEMNVSTLELGDSALYLCASSLVRQGRDDYGYTFGSGTRLTVV.

The genes are TRBV27 and TRBJ1-1; D unclear. This CDR3 has 13 amino acids. Germline-derived CDR1 and CDR2 are MNHEY and SMNVEV (reference sequence). V lost 4 bases to trimming and J lost 2 bases, with 8 bases between them. CDR3 residues: CASSSLLNTEAFF. The CDR3 bases are TGTGCCAGCAGTTCCCTGTTAAACACTGAAGCTTTCTTT.

V is TRBV13 and J is TRBJ2-5; 8 nucleotides line up with TRBD2. The trim removed 5 bases at V and 5 bases at J, leaving 10 bases unmatched. CDR3 length equals 15 residues. Germline CDR1 PRHDT, CDR2 FYEKMQ (reference sequence). CDR3 nucleotide sequence: TGTGCCAGCAGCCTTTCCGGGACTAGTGTCGAGACCCAGTACTTC. Its protein is CASSLSGTSVETQYF.

V and J are TRBV18 and TRBJ2-1, with D perhaps matching TRBD2 (5 bases). Trimming took off 6 bases at V and 1 base at J, with 13 bases between the two ends. This CDR3 contains 15 residues. Germline CDR1 reads KGHSH; CDR2 reads LQKENI. CDR3 DNA: TGTGCCAGCTCCCTTTGGGTAGCGTCCTACAATGAGCAGTTCTTC. Protein product: CASSLWVASYNEQFF.

The chain recombines TRBV11-1 with TRBJ2-1; perhaps TRBD2 as D (6 bases). V was cut by 2 bases and J by 3 bases, with 8 bases left in between. The CDR3 runs 14 residues. In germline, CDR1 is SGHAT, CDR2 FQDESV (reference sequence). The CDR3: CASSLRGNYNEQFF. DNA for the CDR3: TGTGCCAGCAGCTTACGGGGGAACTACAATGAGCAGTTCTTC.